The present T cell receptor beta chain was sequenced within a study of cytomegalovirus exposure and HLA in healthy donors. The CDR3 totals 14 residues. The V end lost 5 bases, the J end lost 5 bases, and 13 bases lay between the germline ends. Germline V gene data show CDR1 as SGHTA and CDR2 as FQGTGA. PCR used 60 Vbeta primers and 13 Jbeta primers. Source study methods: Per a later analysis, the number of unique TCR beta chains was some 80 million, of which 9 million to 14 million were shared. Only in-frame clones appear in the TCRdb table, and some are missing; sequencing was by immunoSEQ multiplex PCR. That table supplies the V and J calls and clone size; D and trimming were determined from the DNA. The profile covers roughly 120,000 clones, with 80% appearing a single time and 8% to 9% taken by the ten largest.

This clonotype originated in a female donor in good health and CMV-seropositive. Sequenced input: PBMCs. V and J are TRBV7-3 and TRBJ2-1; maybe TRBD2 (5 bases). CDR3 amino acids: CASSLGLSNNEQFF. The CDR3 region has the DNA TGTGCCAGCAGCCTAGGACTTTCTAACAATGAGCAGTTCTTC.